This TCR beta chain was captured in a study of STAT3 mutations in large granular lymphocyte leukemia. Points from the study as a whole: In about 35% of the 18 patients, new TCR clonotypes emerged after therapy. Every T-LGLL patient had at least one immunodominant TCRbeta clonotype.

CDR3 size: 14 residues. Trimming pared 5 bases from V and 6 bases from J, leaving 11 bases between. Germline V gives CDR1 MNHEY, CDR2 SVGAGI. A remark on this clone: The target antigen is unknown.

TCRdb keeps only in-frame clones here, not all; method: immunoSEQ multiplex PCR. The sample lists approximately 25,000 clones; about 95% were seen once. The chain is built from TRBV6-5 and TRBJ1-6, with D perhaps TRBD1 (6 bases). This TCR was recovered from a man aged 35-49 years with T-cell large granular lymphocyte leukemia. Some clones in this sample may be carry-over from other donors' samples. Sequences were obtained from peripheral blood mononuclear cells. CDR3 sequence reads: CASSLDRSNSPLHF. For the CDR3, the DNA is TGTGCCAGCAGTCTTGACAGGAGTAATTCACCCCTCCACTTT.